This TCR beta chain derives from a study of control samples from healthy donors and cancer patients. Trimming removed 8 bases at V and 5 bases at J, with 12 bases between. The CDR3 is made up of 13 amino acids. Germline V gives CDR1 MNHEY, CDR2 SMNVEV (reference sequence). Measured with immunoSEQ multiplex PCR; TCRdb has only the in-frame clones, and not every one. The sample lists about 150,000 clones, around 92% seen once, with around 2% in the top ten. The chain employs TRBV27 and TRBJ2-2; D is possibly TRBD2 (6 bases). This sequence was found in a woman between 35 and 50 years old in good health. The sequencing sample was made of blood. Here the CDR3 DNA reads TGTGCCAGCGGGCCGGGGGTAACCGGGGAGCTGTTTTTT. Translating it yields CASGPGVTGELFF.